A single sample gave rise to the 3 T cell receptor beta chains below, sequenced in a study of long-term antiretroviral therapy in people with HIV. Runs used v3.0 of the immunoSEQ assay and were done at survey level. The table came from immunoSEQ multiplex PCR; TCRdb's copy has only in-frame clones and leaves some out. The data hold 30,000 to 50,000 clones, with approximately 85% observed a single time. The sequencing used unsorted PBMCs, collected 3.1 years after starting antiretroviral therapy. The origin of the receptors is a woman aged 45-65 years with HIV.

This chain joins TRBV5-1 and TRBJ2-1, with D tentatively TRBD1 or TRBD2 (5 bases each). Germline V gives CDR1 SGHRS, CDR2 YFSETQ. The CDR3 contains 16 residues. Trimming removed 1 base at V and 8 bases at J, with 19 bases between. The CDR3 loop is CASSLFGTRPSHEQFF. The CDR3, as DNA: TGCGCCAGCAGCTTGTTCGGGACGCGCCCCTCGCATGAGCAGTTCTTC.

V and J are TRBV7-3 and TRBJ2-7; D is possibly TRBD1 (6 bases). CDR1 and CDR2 (germline): SGHTA, FQGTGA. The CDR3 spans 13 residues. V lost 0 bases and J lost 3, with 6 bases in between. The CDR3 sequence: CASSLTGGYEQYF. In nucleotides, the CDR3 is TGTGCCAGCAGCTTAACAGGGGGCTACGAGCAGTACTTC.

This chain links TRBV18 with TRBJ2-1; TRBD1 agrees at 9 bases. The germline V gene has CDR1 KGHSH and CDR2 LQKENI. With 2 bases clipped from V and 4 bases from J, the junction kept 6 bases outside the gene matches. The CDR3 covers 16 residues. CDR3 region: CASSPTGGSTYNEQFF. CDR3 nucleotides: TGTGCCAGCTCACCAACAGGGGGCTCGACGTACAATGAGCAGTTCTTC.